Each of the 4 T cell receptor beta chains below was sequenced from the same sample in a study of T-cell memory formation after mild COVID-19. TCRdb itself ran the 5' RACE reads through MiXCR, one entry per CDR3 protein. Seen here are 150,000 to 200,000 distinct CDR3 sequences, 9.5% to 13% observed once, and the top ten hold 3.5% to 4.5%. Sequencing was carried out using PBMCs or a T cell subset sorted from them (not recorded which). The receptors derive from a young man who had mild COVID-19 (a few samples of this study predate the infection). Cell type and time point are not known.

The V call is TRBV6-2 or TRBV6-3, the J call TRBJ1-2; TRBD1 aligns across 8 bases. The CDR3 totals 15 residues. Looked up from germline, CDR1 is MNHEY and CDR2 is SVGEGT. V shed 7 bases, J shed 3 bases, and the junction held 10 bases outside the gene matches. DNA for the CDR3: TGTGCCAGCATACGGAGACAGACAGGGGACTATGGCTACACCTTC. Amino acids: CASIRRQTGDYGYTF.

This clonotype has more than one count but fewer than ten. The chain employs TRBV7-6 and TRBJ2-3; TRBD1 or TRBD2 may be the D gene (5 bases each). The V gene's germline CDR1 is SGHVS and CDR2 FNYEAQ. The V and J ends lost 0 bases and 5 bases respectively, with 15 bases between them. This CDR3 has 16 amino acids. CDR3 region: CASSLALKGPRDTQYF. The DNA for the CDR3 is TGTGCCAGCAGCTTAGCCCTCAAGGGACCGCGAGATACGCAGTATTTT.

This clonotype was seen many times. The rearrangement links TRBV7-8 to TRBJ1-4; tentative D call: TRBD1 (5 bases). The V end lost 8 bases, the J end lost 7 bases, and 17 bases lay between the germline ends. The CDR3 consists of 14 residues. In germline, CDR1 is SGHVS, CDR2 FQNEAQ. The CDR3 DNA reads as TGTGCCAGCGCGACCGGGGGGTTGGGTGAAAAACTGTTTTTT. This gives the protein CASATGGLGEKLFF.

In DNA, the CDR3 is TGTGCCAGCACTGCGGGACTTCTCTCCTACGAGCAGTACTTC. It specifies CASTAGLLSYEQYF. The V and J genes are TRBV7-2 and TRBJ2-7; tentative D call: TRBD2 (6 bases). CDR1 and CDR2 from the germline V gene are SGHTA and FQGNSA. The CDR3 spans 14 residues. V lost 7 bases and J 0 bases, leaving 13 bases between the germline ends.